This T cell receptor beta chain was sequenced for a study of monozygotic twins with inflammatory bowel disease. Points on this clonotype: Its antigen remains unknown.

Starting material for each TCR library was around 3,500 ng of total RNA. Each UMI harboured a 6-nucleotide sample barcode and was appended via template switching. With the 5' RACE reads reprocessed, TCRdb shows one record per CDR3 protein and no DNA. This sample lists some 300,000 distinct CDR3 sequences; its ten largest clones have more than 4.5%. There are 13 residues in the CDR3. Germline lookup yields CDR1 SGHRS and CDR2 YFSETQ. The study, taken as a whole, reports: Compared with healthy co-twins, IBD patients showed reduced TCRbeta repertoire diversity by inverse Simpson. Ultimately, a single strong signal or clonotype associated with IBD was not supported.

Sequences were obtained from blood. The source of this sequence is a human donor with ulcerative colitis or Crohn's disease, or a healthy co-twin of an affected twin (not recorded which). The chain is built from TRBV5-1 and TRBJ2-7; TCRdb outputs TRBD1, but without DNA this stays unchecked. The CDR3 region is CASSPLGQGEQYF.